This TCR beta chain is drawn from a study of blood T cell repertoires in COVID-19. In the study overall: Acute-phase and convalescent COVID-19 samples originated in the United States, Italy and Spain. Sources were T cells, B-cell-depleted T cells, or PBMCs; the material itself was cDNA or gDNA.

The CDR3 is 14 amino acids. Between the trimmed V and J ends, which lost 2 bases and 1 base, there was a span of 8 bases. Germline V CDR1 and CDR2: SEHNR, FQNEAQ (reference sequence). Generated by immunoSEQ multiplex PCR, the TCRdb table keeps only in-frame clones and is missing some. The table lists 80,000 to 90,000 clones, about 83% of them singletons, with roughly 2.2% in the top ten. Sequences were obtained from peripheral blood. This chain joins TRBV7-9 and TRBJ1-1; D is perhaps TRBD1 (6 bases). The TCR sequence derives from a woman between 65 and 79 years old with acute or convalescent COVID-19. CDR3 coding DNA: TGTGCCAGCAGCTTAATACAGGGGAACACTGAAGCTTTCTTT. This translates into CASSLIQGNTEAFF.